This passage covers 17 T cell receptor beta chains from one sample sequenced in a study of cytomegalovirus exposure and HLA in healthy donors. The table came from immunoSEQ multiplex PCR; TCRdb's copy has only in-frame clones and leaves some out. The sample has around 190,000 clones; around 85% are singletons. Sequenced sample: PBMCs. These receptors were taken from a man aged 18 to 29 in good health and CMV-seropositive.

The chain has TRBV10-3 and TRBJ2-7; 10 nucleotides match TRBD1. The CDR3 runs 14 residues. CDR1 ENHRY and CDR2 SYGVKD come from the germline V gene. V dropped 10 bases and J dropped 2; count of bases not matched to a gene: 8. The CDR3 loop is CATDAGQGPYEQYF. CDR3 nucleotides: TGTGCCACCGATGCGGGACAGGGGCCCTACGAGCAGTACTTC.

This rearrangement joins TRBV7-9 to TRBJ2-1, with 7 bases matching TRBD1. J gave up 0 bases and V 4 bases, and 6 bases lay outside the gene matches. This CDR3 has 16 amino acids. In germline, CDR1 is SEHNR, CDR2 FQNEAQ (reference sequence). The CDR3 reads CASSSSQGSSYNEQFF. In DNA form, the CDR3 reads TGTGCCAGCAGCTCTTCACAGGGGAGCTCCTACAATGAGCAGTTCTTC.

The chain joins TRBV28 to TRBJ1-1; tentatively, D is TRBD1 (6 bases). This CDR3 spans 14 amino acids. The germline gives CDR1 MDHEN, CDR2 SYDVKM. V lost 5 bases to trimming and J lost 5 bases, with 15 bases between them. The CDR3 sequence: CASSERGPWTEAFF. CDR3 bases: TGTGCCAGCAGTGAGCGGGGGCCGTGGACTGAAGCTTTCTTT.

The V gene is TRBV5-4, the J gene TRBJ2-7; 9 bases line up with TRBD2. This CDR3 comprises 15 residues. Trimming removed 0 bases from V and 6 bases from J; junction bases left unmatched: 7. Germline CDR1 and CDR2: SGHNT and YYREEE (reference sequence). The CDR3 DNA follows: TGTGCCAGCAGCTTGGATCTAGCGGGGCGGAGCGAGCAGTACTTC. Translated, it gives CASSLDLAGRSEQYF.

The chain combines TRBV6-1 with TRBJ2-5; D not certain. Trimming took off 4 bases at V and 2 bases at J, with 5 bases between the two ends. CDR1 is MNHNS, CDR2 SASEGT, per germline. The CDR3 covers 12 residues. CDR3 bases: TGTGCCAGCAGTGCCCAACAAGAGACCCAGTACTTC. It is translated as CASSAQQETQYF.

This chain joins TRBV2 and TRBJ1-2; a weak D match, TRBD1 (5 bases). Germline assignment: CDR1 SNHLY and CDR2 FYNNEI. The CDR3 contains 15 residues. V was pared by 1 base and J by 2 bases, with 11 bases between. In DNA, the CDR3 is TGTGCCAGCAGTGAAGATCTTGGGGGGAACTATGGCTACACCTTC. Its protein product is CASSEDLGGNYGYTF.

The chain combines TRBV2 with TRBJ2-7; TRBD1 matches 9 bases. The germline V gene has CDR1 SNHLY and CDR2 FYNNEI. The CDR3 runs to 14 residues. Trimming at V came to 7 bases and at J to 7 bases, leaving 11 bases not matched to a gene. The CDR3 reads CASTLGQGLMEQYF. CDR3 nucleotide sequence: TGTGCCAGCACCCTCGGACAGGGGCTTATGGAGCAGTACTTC.

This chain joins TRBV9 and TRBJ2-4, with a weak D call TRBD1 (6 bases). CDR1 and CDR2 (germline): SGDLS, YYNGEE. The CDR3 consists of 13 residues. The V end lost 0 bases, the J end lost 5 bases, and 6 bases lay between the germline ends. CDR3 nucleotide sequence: TGTGCCAGCAGCGTAGACAGGGAAAACATTCAGTACTTC. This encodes CASSVDRENIQYF.

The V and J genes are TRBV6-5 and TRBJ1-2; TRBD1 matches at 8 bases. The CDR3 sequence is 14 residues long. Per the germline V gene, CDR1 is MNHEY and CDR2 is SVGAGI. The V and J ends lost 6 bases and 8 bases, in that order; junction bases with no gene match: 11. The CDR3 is CASRGQVDGSGYTF. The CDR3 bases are TGTGCCAGCAGGGGACAGGTCGACGGAAGCGGCTACACCTTC.

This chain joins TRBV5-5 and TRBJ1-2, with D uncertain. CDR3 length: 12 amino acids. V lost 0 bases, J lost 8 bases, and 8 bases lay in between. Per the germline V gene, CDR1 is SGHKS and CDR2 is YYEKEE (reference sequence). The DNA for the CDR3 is TGTGCCAGCAGCTTGGCCCTCAGGGGCTACACCTTC. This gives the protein CASSLALRGYTF.

The CDR3 DNA reads TGTGCCAGCAGTACTAGCGTGGGCACAGATACGCAGTATTTT. It encodes CASSTSVGTDTQYF. This chain uses TRBV28 with TRBJ2-3; 7 bases agree with TRBD2. V lost 5 bases and J lost 1; bases outside the gene matches: 3. CDR1 is MDHEN and CDR2 is SYDVKM in the germline V gene. The CDR3 has 14 amino acids.

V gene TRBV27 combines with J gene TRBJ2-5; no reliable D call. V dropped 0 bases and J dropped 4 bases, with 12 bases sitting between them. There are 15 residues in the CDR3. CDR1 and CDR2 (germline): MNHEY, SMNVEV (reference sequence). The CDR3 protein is CASSLSGNSGETQYF. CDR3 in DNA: TGTGCCAGCAGTTTATCTGGTAATTCAGGAGAGACCCAGTACTTC.

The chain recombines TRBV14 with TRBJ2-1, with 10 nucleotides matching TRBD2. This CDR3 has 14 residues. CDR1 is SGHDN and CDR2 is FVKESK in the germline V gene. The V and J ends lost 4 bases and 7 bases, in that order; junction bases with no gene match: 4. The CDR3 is CASSRTSGNNEQFF. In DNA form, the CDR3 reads TGTGCCAGCAGCCGGACTAGCGGCAATAATGAGCAGTTCTTC.

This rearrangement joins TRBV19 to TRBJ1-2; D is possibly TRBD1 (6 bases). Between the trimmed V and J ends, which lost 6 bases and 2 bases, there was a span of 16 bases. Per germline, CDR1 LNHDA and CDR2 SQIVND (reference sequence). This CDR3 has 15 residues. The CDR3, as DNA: TGTGCCAGTAGACCAGGGGACAACCGAAACTATGGCTACACCTTC. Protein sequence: CASRPGDNRNYGYTF.

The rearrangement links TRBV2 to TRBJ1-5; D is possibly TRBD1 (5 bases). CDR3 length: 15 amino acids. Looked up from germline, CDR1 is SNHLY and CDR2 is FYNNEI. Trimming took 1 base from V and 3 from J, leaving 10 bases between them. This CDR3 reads CASSEEQVNNQPQHF. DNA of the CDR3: TGTGCCAGCAGTGAAGAACAGGTGAACAATCAGCCCCAGCATTTT.

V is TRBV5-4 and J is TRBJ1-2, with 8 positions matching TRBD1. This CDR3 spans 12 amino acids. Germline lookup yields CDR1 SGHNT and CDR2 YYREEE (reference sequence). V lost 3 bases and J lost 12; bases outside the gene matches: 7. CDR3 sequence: CASSSPTGDDTF. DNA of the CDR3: TGTGCCAGCAGCTCCCCGACAGGGGACGACACCTTC.

This CDR3 is CASSRQGDEQFF. Written as DNA, the CDR3 is TGTGCCAGCAGTCGACAGGGCGATGAGCAGTTCTTC. The chain couples TRBV7-2 to TRBJ2-1; 7 bases match TRBD1. The junction had 4 bases not matched to a gene; V was cut back by 6 bases and J by 8 bases. The germline CDR1 and CDR2 sequences are SGHTA and FQGNSA. The CDR3 totals 12 residues.